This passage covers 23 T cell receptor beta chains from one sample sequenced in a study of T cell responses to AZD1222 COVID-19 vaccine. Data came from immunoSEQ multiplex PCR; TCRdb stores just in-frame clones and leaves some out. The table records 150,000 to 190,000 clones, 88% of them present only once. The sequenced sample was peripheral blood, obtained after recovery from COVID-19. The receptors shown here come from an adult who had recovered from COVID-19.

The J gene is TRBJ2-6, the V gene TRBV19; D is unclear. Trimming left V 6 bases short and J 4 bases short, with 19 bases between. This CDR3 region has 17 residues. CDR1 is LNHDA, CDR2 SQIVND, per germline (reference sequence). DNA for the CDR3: TGTGCCAGTAGCCTGGTTGTCCAGCGAAGAGGGGCCAACGTCCTGACTTTC. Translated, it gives CASSLVVQRRGANVLTF.

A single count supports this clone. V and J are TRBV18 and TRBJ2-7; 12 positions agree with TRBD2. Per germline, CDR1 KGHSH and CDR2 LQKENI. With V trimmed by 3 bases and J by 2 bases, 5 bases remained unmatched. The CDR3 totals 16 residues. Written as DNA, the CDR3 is TGTGCCAGCTCACCTACGGGACTAGCGGGCCCCTACGAGCAGTACTTC. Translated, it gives CASSPTGLAGPYEQYF.

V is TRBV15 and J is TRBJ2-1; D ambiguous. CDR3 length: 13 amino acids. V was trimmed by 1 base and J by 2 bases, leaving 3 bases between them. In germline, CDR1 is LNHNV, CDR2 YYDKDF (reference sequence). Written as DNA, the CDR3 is TGTGCCACCAGCAGAGCCACCTACAATGAGCAGTTCTTC. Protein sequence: CATSRATYNEQFF.

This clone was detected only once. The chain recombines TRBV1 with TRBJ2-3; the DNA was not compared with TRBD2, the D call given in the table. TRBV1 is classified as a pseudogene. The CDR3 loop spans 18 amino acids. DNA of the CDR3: TGCACCAGCAGCTCGACACTCCTAGCGGGGGGGCCGTGTGATACGCAGTATTTT. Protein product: CTSSSTLLAGGPCDTQYF.

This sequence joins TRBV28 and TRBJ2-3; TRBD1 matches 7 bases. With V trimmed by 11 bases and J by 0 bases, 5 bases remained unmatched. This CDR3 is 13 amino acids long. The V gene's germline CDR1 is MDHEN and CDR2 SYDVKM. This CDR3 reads CALRGRSTDTQYF. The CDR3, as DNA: TGTGCCTTAAGGGGGCGTAGCACAGATACGCAGTATTTT. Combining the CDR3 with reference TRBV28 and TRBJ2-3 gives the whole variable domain DVKVTQSSRYLVKRTGEKVFLECVQDMDHENMFWYRQDPGLGLRLIYFSYDVKMKEKGDIPEGYSVSREKKERFSLILESASTNQTSMYLCALRGRSTDTQYFGPGTRLTVL.

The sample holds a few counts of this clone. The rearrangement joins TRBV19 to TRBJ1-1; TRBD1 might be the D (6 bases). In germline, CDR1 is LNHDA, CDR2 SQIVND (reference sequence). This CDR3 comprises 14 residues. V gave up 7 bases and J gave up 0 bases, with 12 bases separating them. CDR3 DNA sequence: TGTGCCAGTAACGCGGGACACCTGAACACTGAAGCTTTCTTT. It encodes CASNAGHLNTEAFF.

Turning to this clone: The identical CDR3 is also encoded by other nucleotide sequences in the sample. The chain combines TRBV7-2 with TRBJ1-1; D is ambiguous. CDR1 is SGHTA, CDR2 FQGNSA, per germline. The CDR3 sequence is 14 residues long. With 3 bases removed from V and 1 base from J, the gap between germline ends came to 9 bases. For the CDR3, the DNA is TGTGCCAGCAGCTTCGGAAGCGCGAACACTGAAGCTTTCTTT. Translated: CASSFGSANTEAFF.

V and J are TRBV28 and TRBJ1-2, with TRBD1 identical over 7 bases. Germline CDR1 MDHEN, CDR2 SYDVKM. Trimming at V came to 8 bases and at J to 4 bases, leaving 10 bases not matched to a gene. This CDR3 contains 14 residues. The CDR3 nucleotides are TGTGCCAGCGGGACAGAACTTTTGGGCTATGGCTACACCTTC. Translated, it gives CASGTELLGYGYTF.

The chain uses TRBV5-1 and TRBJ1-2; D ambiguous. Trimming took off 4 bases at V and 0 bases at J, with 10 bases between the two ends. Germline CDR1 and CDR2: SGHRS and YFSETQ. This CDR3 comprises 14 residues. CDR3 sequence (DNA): TGCGCCAGCAGCCCAGAGAAAGCTAACTATGGCTACACCTTC. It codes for CASSPEKANYGYTF.

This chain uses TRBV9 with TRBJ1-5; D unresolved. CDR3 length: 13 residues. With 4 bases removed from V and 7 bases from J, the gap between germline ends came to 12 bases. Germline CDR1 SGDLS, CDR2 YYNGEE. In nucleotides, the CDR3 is TGTGCCAGCAGCTCTCATGTGGACCAGCCCCAGCATTTT. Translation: CASSSHVDQPQHF.

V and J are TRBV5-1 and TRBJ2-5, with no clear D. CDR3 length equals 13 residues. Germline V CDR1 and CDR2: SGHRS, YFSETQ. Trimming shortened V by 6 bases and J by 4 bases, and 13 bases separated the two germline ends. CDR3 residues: CASNYLPGETQYF. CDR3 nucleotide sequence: TGCGCCAGCAATTACCTTCCGGGAGAGACCCAGTACTTC.

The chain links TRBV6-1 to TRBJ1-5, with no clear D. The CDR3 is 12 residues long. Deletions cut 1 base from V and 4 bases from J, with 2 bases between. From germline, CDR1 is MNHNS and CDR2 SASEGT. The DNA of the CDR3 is TGTGCCAGCAGTGAAGTGAATCAGCCCCAGCATTTT. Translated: CASSEVNQPQHF.

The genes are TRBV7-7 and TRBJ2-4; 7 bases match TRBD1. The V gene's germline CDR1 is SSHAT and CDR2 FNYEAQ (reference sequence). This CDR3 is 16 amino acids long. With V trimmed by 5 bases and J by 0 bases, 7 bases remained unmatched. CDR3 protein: CASSRQGLLAKNIQYF. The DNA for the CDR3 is TGTGCCAGCAGCCGACAGGGTTTACTAGCCAAAAACATTCAGTACTTC. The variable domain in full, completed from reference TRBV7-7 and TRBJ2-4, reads GAGVSQSPRYKVTKRGQDVTLRCDPISSHATLYWYQQALGQGPEFLTYFNYEAQPDKSGLPSDRFSAERPEGSISTLTIQRTEQRDSAMYRCASSRQGLLAKNIQYFGAGTRLSVL.

The CDR3 region is CASSLGTGAYTEAFF. DNA of the CDR3: TGCGCCAGCAGCTTGGGGACAGGGGCGTACACTGAAGCTTTCTTT. This sequence joins TRBV5-1 and TRBJ1-1, with TRBD1 identical over 9 bases. The CDR3 loop spans 15 amino acids. Germline-derived CDR1 and CDR2 are SGHRS and YFSETQ. Unmatched junction bases numbered 3, after V lost 0 bases and J lost 3 bases.

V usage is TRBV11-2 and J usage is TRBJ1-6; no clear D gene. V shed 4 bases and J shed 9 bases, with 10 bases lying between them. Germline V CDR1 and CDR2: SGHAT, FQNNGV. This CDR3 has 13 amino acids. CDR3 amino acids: CASSSVFGSPLHF. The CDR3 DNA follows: TGTGCCAGCAGCTCCGTTTTCGGTTCACCCCTCCACTTT. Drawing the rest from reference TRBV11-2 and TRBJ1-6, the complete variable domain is EAGVAQSPRYKIIEKRQSVAFWCNPISGHATLYWYQQILGQGPKLLIQFQNNGVVDDSQLPKDRFSAERLKGVDSTLKIQPAKLEDSAVYLCASSSVFGSPLHFGNGTRLTVT.

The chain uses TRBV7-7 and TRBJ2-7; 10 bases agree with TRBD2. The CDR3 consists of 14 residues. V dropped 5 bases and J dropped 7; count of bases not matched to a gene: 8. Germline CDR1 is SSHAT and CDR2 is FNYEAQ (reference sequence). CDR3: CASSQSVAGGEQYF. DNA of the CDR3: TGTGCCAGCAGCCAGAGCGTAGCGGGGGGTGAGCAGTACTTC.

The CDR3 here is CASGVSTGNTEAFF. The CDR3 nucleotides are TGTGCCAGCGGAGTTTCAACAGGGAACACTGAAGCTTTCTTT. The J gene is TRBJ1-1, the V gene TRBV4-2, with TRBD1 as a possible D gene (5 bases). Germline loops: CDR1 LGHNA, CDR2 YNFKEQ. The V end was cut by 8 bases, the J end by 1 base, with 14 bases between. The CDR3 is 14 residues long.

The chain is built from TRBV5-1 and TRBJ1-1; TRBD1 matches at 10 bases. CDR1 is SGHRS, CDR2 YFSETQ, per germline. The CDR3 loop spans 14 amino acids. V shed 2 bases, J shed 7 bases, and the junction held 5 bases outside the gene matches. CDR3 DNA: TGCGCCAGCAGCTTATCCGGGACAGGGGATGAAGCTTTCTTT. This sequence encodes CASSLSGTGDEAFF.

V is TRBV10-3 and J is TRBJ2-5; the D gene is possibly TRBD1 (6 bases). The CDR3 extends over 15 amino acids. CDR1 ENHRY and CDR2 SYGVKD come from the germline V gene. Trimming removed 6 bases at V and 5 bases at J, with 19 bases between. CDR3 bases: TGTGCCATCAGAGAAAGCTTTACAGGGTATGAGACCCAGTACTTC. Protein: CAIRESFTGYETQYF.

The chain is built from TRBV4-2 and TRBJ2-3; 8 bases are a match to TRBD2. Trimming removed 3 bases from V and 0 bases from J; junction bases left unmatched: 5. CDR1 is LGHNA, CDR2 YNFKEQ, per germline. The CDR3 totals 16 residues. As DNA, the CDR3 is TGTGCCAGCAGCCAGATAGCGGGGACGAGCACAGATACGCAGTATTTT. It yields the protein CASSQIAGTSTDTQYF.

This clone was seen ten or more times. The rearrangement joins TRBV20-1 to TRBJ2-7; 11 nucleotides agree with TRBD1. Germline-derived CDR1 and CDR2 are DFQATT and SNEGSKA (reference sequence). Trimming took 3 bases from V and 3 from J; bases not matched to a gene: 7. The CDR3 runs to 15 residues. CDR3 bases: TGCAGTGCTAGTGATGTTGGGACAGGGGGCTACGAGCAGTACTTC. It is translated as CSASDVGTGGYEQYF.

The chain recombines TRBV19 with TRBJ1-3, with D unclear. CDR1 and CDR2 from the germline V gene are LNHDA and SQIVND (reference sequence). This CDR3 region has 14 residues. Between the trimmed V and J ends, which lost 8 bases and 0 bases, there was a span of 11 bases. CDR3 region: CASSTDFSGNTIYF. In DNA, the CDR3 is TGTGCCAGTTCGACGGACTTCTCTGGAAACACCATATATTTT.

The CDR3 DNA follows: TGTGCCAGCAGCTTGGATCGTACAGATACGCAGTATTTT. Translating it yields CASSLDRTDTQYF. This chain connects TRBV5-8 to TRBJ2-3; D uncertain. Germline V gene lookup returns CDR1 SGHTS and CDR2 YDEGEE. The CDR3 spans 13 residues. Trimming shortened V by 0 bases and J by 3 bases, and 5 bases separated the two germline ends.